This TCR beta chain was recorded in a study of blood T cell repertoires in COVID-19. Study in general: Acute and convalescent COVID-19 samples came from the United States, Italy and Spain. T cells, B-cell-depleted T cells, or PBMCs supplied cDNA or gDNA.

Germline-derived CDR1 and CDR2 are SEHNR and FQNEAQ (reference sequence). The CDR3 is made up of 15 amino acids. Trimming took 7 bases from V and 5 from J; bases not matched to a gene: 9. Original methodology: From reference gene primer amplification, estimates of nucleated cell counts were derived. Some clones are missing from TCRdb's copy, which holds only in-frame ones; the method was immunoSEQ multiplex PCR. V and J calls and clone size follow that table, whereas D and trimming were derived from the DNA. The profile shows roughly 40,000 clones, approximately 85% of them singletons. The TCR was taken from an older woman in a cohort sampled during active COVID-19. Sequencing was done on a sample of peripheral blood. J is TRBJ2-5 and V is TRBV7-9, with 11 bases identical to TRBD1. Written as DNA, the CDR3 is TGTGCCAGCAACCGCGGACAGGGGGCTTTGGAGACCCAGTACTTC. It encodes CASNRGQGALETQYF.